What follows are 2 T cell receptor beta chains derived from one specimen sequenced in a study of Ad26.COV2.S vaccination and SARS-CoV-2 variants. Method: immunoSEQ multiplex PCR; TCRdb's copy keeps in-frame clones and lacks some. The repertoire has roughly 350,000 clones, around 87% of them found once; the top ten carry 3.4%. As for treatment: roughly 18 received Ad26.COV2.S at low or high dose, single or two shots; 5 received placebo; per-sample allocation not given. Sampling occurred on day 63 after the first vaccine or placebo injection. This specimen consisted of peripheral blood, obtained in a trial of Ad26.COV2.S vaccine versus placebo. Receptors were obtained from a person between 18 and 65 years old who received the Ad26.COV2.S COVID-19 vaccine or a placebo.

The chain carries TRBV5-6 and TRBJ1-5, with 7 positions matching TRBD1. Germline V lookup: CDR1 SGHDT, CDR2 YYEEEE. V shed 4 bases, J shed 2 bases, and the junction held 9 bases outside the gene matches. The CDR3 has 16 amino acids. CDR3 sequence reads: CASSRGSDRGNQPQHF. In DNA, the CDR3 is TGTGCCAGCAGCCGAGGCTCTGACAGGGGCAATCAGCCCCAGCATTTT.

This chain connects TRBV4-1 to TRBJ2-1; D possibly uses TRBD1 or TRBD2 (6 bases each). The CDR3 has 15 amino acids. CDR1 is MGHRA and CDR2 is YSYEKL in the germline V gene. Trimming took off 4 bases at V and 2 bases at J, with 12 bases between the two ends. This CDR3 is CASSRVGGPYNEQFF. CDR3 sequence (DNA): TGCGCCAGCAGCCGGGTTGGGGGGCCCTACAATGAGCAGTTCTTC.